This T cell receptor (beta chain) was identified during a study of PD-1 blockade in classical Hodgkin lymphoma. Study-level findings and limits: At C4D1, TCR diversity had climbed significantly for CD4+ cells, though not for CD8+ cells.

Time point meaning: cycle 4 day 1 (C4D1), after 6 weeks of nivolumab. Every patient was affected by relapse after autologous stem cell transplantation, while exposure to brentuximab vedotin was not uniform. About this clone: The target antigen is unknown.

The V gene's germline CDR1 is MRHNA and CDR2 SNTAGT. Trimming at V came to 2 bases and at J to 3 bases, leaving 7 bases not matched to a gene. The CDR3 runs 15 residues. The data were produced by immunoSEQ multiplex PCR, yet TCRdb's version contains in-frame clones alone and is incomplete. The sample has tens of thousands of clones; around 90% are singletons. This sequence originates from a human donor with classical Hodgkin lymphoma. The material was peripheral blood mononuclear cells (PBMCs), obtained before the fourth cycle of nivolumab. This chain connects TRBV6-4 to TRBJ2-7; 7 nucleotides line up with TRBD1. The CDR3 bases are TGTGCCAGCAGTGACGCCAGGGGACAGATCTACGAGCAGTACTTC. Its protein product is CASSDARGQIYEQYF.